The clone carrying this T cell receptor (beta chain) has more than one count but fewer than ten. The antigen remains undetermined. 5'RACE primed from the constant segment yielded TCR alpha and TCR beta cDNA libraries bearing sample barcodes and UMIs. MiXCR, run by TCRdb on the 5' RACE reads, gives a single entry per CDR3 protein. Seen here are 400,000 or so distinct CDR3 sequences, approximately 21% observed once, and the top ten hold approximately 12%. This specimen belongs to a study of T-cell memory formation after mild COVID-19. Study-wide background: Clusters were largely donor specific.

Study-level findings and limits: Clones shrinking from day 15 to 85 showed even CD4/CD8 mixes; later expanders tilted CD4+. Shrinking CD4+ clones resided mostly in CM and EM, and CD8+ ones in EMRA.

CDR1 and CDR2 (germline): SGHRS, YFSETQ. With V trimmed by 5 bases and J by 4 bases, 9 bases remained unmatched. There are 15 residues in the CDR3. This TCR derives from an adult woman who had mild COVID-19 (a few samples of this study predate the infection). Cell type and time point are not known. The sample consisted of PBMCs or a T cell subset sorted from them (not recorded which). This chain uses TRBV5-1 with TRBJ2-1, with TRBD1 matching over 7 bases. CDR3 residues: CASRVEDRSYNEQFF. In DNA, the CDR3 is TGCGCCAGCAGGGTCGAGGACAGGTCGTACAATGAGCAGTTCTTC.